These T cell receptor beta chains were read from a single sample in a study of cytomegalovirus exposure and HLA in healthy donors. Data came from immunoSEQ multiplex PCR; TCRdb stores just in-frame clones and leaves some out. The repertoire holds 100,000 or so clones, with about 75% as singletons. The source material was PBMCs. Every receptor here comes from a male donor in good health and CMV-seropositive. Each CDR3 is given with its conserved first and last residue. The D gene is left open where the match is weak. Not every row has a clone size; where given, it reads once, few, many or a size class.

j_call d_call v_call clone_size cdr3_aa cdr3_nt
TRBJ2-1 - TRBV27 - CASTIIQGTYNEQFF TGTGCCAGCACCATCATACAGGGTACCTACAATGAGCAGTTCTTC
TRBJ1-6 TRBD1 TRBV6-6 - CASFGVGTENSPLHF TGTGCCAGCTTTGGAGTGGGGACAGAGAATTCACCCCTCCACTTT
TRBJ2-1 TRBD2 TRBV6-4 once CASSDSNSGGDEQFF TGTGCCAGCAGTGACTCGAATTCCGGGGGGGATGAGCAGTTCTTC
TRBJ1-1 TRBD1 TRBV30 few CAWDRGRATEAFF TGTGCCTGGGACAGGGGGCGGGCGACTGAAGCTTTCTTT
TRBJ2-1 - TRBV2 few CASSEALGRVDYNEQFF TGTGCCAGCAGTGAAGCGCTGGGCAGGGTAGACTACAATGAGCAGTTCTTC
TRBJ1-4 TRBD1 TRBV27 - CASSSRTGGVTNEKLFF TGTGCCAGCAGTTCCCGGACAGGGGGTGTCACTAATGAAAAACTGTTTTTT
TRBJ2-3 TRBD2 TRBV6-1 - CASSNSGRSTDTQYF TGTGCCAGCAGTAATAGCGGGCGCAGCACAGATACGCAGTATTTT
TRBJ2-2 - TRBV4-3 - CASSQEIRNTGELFF TGCGCCAGCAGCCAAGAGATCAGGAACACCGGGGAGCTGTTTTTT
TRBJ2-1 - TRBV4-2 - CASSQENGRGSSYNEQFF TGTGCCAGCAGCCAAGAGAACGGCCGGGGGAGCTCCTACAATGAGCAGTTCTTC
TRBJ1-4 TRBD1 TRBV7-8 - CASSSLTGTGSGKLFF TGTGCCAGCAGCTCGCTAACCGGGACAGGGTCGGGAAAACTGTTTTTT
TRBJ2-3 TRBD1 TRBV5-6 - CASSLGQGEWTDTQYF TGTGCCAGCAGCTTGGGGCAGGGGGAATGGACAGATACGCAGTATTTT